These T cell receptor beta chains were read from a single sample in a study of T-cell reconstitution after alpha-beta-depleted transplantation in children. One entry per CDR3 protein, called by TCRdb with MiXCR from the PCR reads. Among 300,000 to 400,000 distinct CDR3 sequences, about 16% were seen once, and the ten largest hold around 43%. The sequencing here drew on PBMCs, mostly from graft donor cells, taken 360 days after TCRalphabeta/CD19-depleted stem cell transplant. The receptors were gathered from a male patient aged 2 to 9 who had a stem cell transplant for acute lymphoblastic leukemia, so the T cells may come from the graft donor. Each CDR3 is given with its conserved first and last residue.

TRBV7-3 CASSVSGRAYEQYF
TRBV28 CASSEEGNEQFF
TRBV28 CASLGGSKASYNEQFF
TRBV30 CAWERTSGGAYEQYF
TRBV29-1 CSVDRRAHYNEQFF
TRBV28 CASSLGTAHSLIAKNIQYF
TRBV9 CASSTLAGGRAEQFF
TRBV6-2/TRBV6-3 CASDRGRIHPNTGELFF
TRBV6-5 CASSYSNGNSYEQYF
TRBV11-2 CASSLDWLNSVQFF
TRBV4-1 CASSRVDRPQETQYF
TRBV5-5 CASSFLGGQGSPYEQYF
TRBV6-2/TRBV6-3 CATRQGVFYEQYF
TRBV12-3/TRBV12-4 CASTDIGTQYF
TRBV6-1 CASSRHPGPPSYNEQFF
TRBV21-1 CASSKEVGPDNEQFF
TRBV4-1 CASSREVTGPYEQYF
TRBV5-1 CASREQGTIYNEQFF
TRBV7-7 CASSSDDTDTQYF
TRBV4-3 CASSQPSGRGSRSYNEQFF
TRBV28 CASRGELLVTDTQYF
TRBV29-1 CSGGRDSTDTQYF
TRBV5-1 CASSLLQTSGSRETQYF
TRBV4-3 CASSQGLGGGGYTF
TRBV20-1 CSAPSYNEQFF